The rows below give T cell receptor beta chains drawn from one sample of a study of beta chain features in type 1 diabetes. Only in-frame clones appear in the TCRdb table, and some are missing; sequencing was by immunoSEQ multiplex PCR. The table lists a few hundred thousand clones, about 12% of them singletons, with about 0.01% in the top ten. The sample comprised naive CD4+ T cells from blood. The source of these receptors is a woman younger than 30 with type 1 diabetes. The CDR3 runs from the conserved cysteine through the conserved F or W. A D gene is named only where the DNA matches it firmly. Clone size is shown for a subset of rows, as once, few, many or a class of expanded clone.

V gene	J gene	D gene	clone size	CDR3 length	CDR3 DNA	CDR3 protein
TRBV4-3	TRBJ1-5	-	few	13	TGCGCCAGCAGCCAGGGGCAGAATCAGCCCCAGCATTTT	CASSQGQNQPQHF
TRBV5-1	TRBJ2-1	TRBD1	-	15	TGCGCCAGCATCGGGGGGACAGGGGGTTACAATGAGCAGTTCTTC	CASIGGTGGYNEQFF
TRBV9	TRBJ2-2	-	-	15	TGTGCCAGCAGCCCCGCGGCTACATACACCGGGGAGCTGTTTTTT	CASSPAATYTGELFF
TRBV28	TRBJ2-5	TRBD2	-	16	TGTGCCAGCAGTTTTGGAGGGAGGGATACCCAAGAGACCCAGTACTTC	CASSFGGRDTQETQYF
TRBV4-3	TRBJ2-1	TRBD2	few	17	TGCGCCAGCAGCCAAGATCGGAATAGCGGGAGGGTCACTGAGCAGTTCTTC	CASSQDRNSGRVTEQFF
TRBV5-1	TRBJ2-1	TRBD2	-	15	TGCGCCAGCAGCTTACTAGCGGGAGGCCTGGATGAGCAGTTCTTC	CASSLLAGGLDEQFF
TRBV7-8	TRBJ2-5	TRBD2	few	14	TGTGCCAGCAGCAAAGGAACTAGCGAGCGGACCCAGTACTTC	CASSKGTSERTQYF
TRBV4-2	TRBJ2-5	TRBD2	few	14	TGTGCCAGCAGCCGGGGACTAGAACAAGAGACCCAGTACTTC	CASSRGLEQETQYF
TRBV5-4	TRBJ2-1	TRBD2	-	13	TGTGCCAGCGGTGGGAGGGGCAGGGATGAGCAGTTCTTC	CASGGRGRDEQFF
TRBV7-2	TRBJ2-1	-	few	11	TGTGCCAGCAGATCTACTAAGGAGCAGTTCTTC	CASRSTKEQFF
TRBV5-1	TRBJ2-7	TRBD1	-	14	TGCGCCAGCAGCCCCCGGGACAGAGACTACGAGCAGTACTTC	CASSPRDRDYEQYF